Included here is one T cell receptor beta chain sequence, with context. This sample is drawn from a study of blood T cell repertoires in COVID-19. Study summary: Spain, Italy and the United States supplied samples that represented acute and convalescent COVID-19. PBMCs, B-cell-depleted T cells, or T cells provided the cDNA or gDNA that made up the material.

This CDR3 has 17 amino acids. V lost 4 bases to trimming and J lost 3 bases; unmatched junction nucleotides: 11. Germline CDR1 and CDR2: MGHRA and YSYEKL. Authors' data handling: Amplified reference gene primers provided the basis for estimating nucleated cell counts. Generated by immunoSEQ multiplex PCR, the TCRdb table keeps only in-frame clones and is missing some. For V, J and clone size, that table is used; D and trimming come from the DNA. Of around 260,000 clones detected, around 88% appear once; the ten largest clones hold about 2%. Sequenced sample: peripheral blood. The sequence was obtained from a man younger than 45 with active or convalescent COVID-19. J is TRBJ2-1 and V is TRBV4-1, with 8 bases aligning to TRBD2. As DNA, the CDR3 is TGCGCCAGCAGCCGCGGGCGGTGGACTAGCTTCTACAATGAGCAGTTCTTC. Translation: CASSRGRWTSFYNEQFF.